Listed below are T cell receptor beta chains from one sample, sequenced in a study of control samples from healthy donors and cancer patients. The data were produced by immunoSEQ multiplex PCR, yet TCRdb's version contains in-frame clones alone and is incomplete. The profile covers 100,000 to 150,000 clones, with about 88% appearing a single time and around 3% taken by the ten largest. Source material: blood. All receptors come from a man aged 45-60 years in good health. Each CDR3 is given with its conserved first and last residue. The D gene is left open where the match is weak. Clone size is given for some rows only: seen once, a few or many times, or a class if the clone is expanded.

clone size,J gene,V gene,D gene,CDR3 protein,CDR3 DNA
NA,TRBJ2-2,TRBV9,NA,CASSVDHSLRELFF,TGTGCCAGCAGCGTGGACCATTCGCTCCGGGAGCTGTTTTTT
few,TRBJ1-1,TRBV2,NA,CASKWTLSFGTTEAFF,TGTGCCAGCAAATGGACGTTGTCGTTCGGTACCACTGAAGCTTTCTTT
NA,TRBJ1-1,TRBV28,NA,CASSKSSTEAFF,TGTGCCAGCAGTAAGTCCTCCACTGAAGCTTTCTTT
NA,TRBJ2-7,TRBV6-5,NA,CASLEQGLSYEQYF,TGTGCCAGCCTCGAACAGGGTCTAAGCTACGAGCAGTACTTC
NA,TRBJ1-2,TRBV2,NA,CASSDWTYIMYGYTF,TGTGCCAGCAGTGATTGGACCTATATCATGTATGGCTACACCTTC
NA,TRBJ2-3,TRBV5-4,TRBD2,CASSLWAGGRYDTQYF,TGTGCCAGCAGCTTGTGGGCGGGGGGGCGATACGATACGCAGTATTTT
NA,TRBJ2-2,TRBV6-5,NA,CATTSPNTGELFF,TGTGCCACCACGAGCCCGAACACCGGGGAGCTGTTTTTT
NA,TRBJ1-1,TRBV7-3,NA,CASSFTGGNTEAFF,TGTGCCAGCAGCTTCACGGGCGGGAACACTGAAGCTTTCTTT
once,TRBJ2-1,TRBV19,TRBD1,CASSPTGGLYNEQFF,TGTGCCAGCTCCCCGACAGGGGGTCTATACAATGAGCAGTTCTTC
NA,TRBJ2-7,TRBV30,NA,CAWSVGLGYEQYF,TGTGCCTGGAGTGTTGGCCTAGGCTACGAGCAGTACTTC
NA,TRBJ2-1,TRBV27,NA,CASRKQGPLYNEQFF,TGTGCCAGCAGGAAGCAGGGCCCTCTCTACAATGAGCAGTTCTTC
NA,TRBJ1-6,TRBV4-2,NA,CASSQGPGYNSPLHF,TGTGCCAGCAGCCAGGGTCCAGGGTATAATTCACCCCTCCACTTT
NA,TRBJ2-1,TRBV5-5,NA,CASSSSRWGYNEQFF,TGTGCCAGCAGCTCATCCCGTTGGGGCTACAATGAGCAGTTCTTC
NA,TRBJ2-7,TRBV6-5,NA,CASSHQEGGSYEQYF,TGTGCCAGCAGTCACCAGGAAGGTGGGTCGTACGAGCAGTACTTC
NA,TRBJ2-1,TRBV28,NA,CASRLQGTFSNEQFF,TGTGCCAGCAGATTGCAGGGTACCTTTAGCAATGAGCAGTTCTTC
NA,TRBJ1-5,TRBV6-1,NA,CASSAGGTVGNQPQHF,TGTGCCAGCAGTGCCGGCGGGACTGTGGGCAATCAGCCCCAGCATTTT
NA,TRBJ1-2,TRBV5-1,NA,CASRKSTTNYGYTF,TGCGCCAGCAGGAAGTCCACGACTAACTATGGCTACACCTTC
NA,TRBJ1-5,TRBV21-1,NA,CASSKALSAGRFHSNQPQHF,TGTGCCAGCAGCAAAGCGCTTTCGGCAGGAAGGTTTCATAGCAATCAGCCCCAGCATTTT
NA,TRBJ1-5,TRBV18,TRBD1,CASSPGTDNQPQHF,TGTGCCAGCTCACCCGGGACAGACAATCAGCCCCAGCATTTT
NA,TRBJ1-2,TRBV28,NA,CASRFSTNYGYTF,TGTGCCAGCAGGTTCTCCACTAACTATGGCTACACCTTC
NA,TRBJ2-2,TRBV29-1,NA,CSVGLGGNTGELFF,TGCAGCGTTGGTTTAGGGGGAAACACCGGGGAGCTGTTTTTT
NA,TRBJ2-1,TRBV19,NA,CASSIRATEQFF,TGTGCCAGTAGTATCAGAGCGACTGAGCAGTTCTTC
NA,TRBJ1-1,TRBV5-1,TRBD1,CASSWPTGEGKGNTEAFF,TGCGCCAGCAGCTGGCCTACAGGGGAAGGTAAGGGGAACACTGAAGCTTTCTTT
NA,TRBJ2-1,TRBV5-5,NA,CASSLLASSYNEQFF,TGTGCCAGCAGCTTGCTGGCGAGCTCCTACAATGAGCAGTTCTTC
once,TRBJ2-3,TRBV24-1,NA,CATSLGTQYF,TGTGCCACCAGCCTCGGTACGCAGTATTTT
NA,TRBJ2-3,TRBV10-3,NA,CAIDDGPTDTQYF,TGTGCCATCGACGACGGACCCACAGATACGCAGTATTTT
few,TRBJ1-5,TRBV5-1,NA,CASSLGGDQPQHF,TGCGCCAGCAGCTTGGGGGGGGATCAGCCCCAGCATTTT
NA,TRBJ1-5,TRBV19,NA,CASSMLPGENLGNQPQHF,TGTGCCAGTAGTATGCTCCCAGGGGAAAATCTGGGCAATCAGCCCCAGCATTTT
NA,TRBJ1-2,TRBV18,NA,CASSPPSTGTWGYTF,TGTGCCAGCTCACCACCTAGTACAGGGACATGGGGCTACACCTTC
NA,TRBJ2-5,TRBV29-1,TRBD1,CSVDRGQGTETQYF,TGCAGCGTTGATAGGGGACAGGGTACGGAGACCCAGTACTTC
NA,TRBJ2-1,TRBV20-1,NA,CSASSVFARGFDEQFF,TGCAGTGCTAGTAGCGTTTTTGCCAGGGGTTTCGATGAGCAGTTCTTC
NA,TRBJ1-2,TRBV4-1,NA,CASSQDSGEVGYTF,TGCGCCAGCAGCCAAGATTCCGGGGAGGTTGGCTACACCTTC
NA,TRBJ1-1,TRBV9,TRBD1,CASSVSKDRRNTEAFF,TGTGCCAGCAGCGTTAGTAAGGACAGGCGGAACACTGAAGCTTTCTTT
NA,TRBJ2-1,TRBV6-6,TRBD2,CASSYGGYGAREEFF,TGTGCCAGCAGTTACGGAGGCTACGGGGCCCGGGAGGAGTTCTTC
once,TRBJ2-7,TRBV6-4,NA,CATSLETGSYEQYF,TGTGCCACCTCCCTAGAGACAGGTAGCTACGAGCAGTACTTC
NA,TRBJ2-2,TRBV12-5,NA,CASGSDANTGELFF,TGTGCTAGTGGGTCAGACGCGAACACCGGGGAGCTGTTTTTT
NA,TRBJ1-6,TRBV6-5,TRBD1,CATPQDRANNSPLHF,TGTGCCACCCCACAGGACAGGGCCAATAATTCACCCCTCCACTTT
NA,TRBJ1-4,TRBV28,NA,CASSRGTNEKLFF,TGTGCCAGCAGCCGGGGGACTAATGAAAAACTGTTTTTT
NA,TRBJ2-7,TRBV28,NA,CASSSGTPHYEQYF,TGTGCCAGCAGTTCCGGGACACCTCACTACGAGCAGTACTTC
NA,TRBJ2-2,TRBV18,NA,CASSPQVMRELFF,TGTGCCAGCTCACCACAAGTAATGAGGGAGCTGTTTTTT
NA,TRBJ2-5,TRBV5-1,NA,CASSRADSTWGQYF,TGCGCCAGCAGCCGAGCTGACTCAACTTGGGGCCAGTACTTC
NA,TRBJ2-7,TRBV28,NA,CASSYGTIYEQYF,TGTGCCAGCAGCTACGGGACGATCTACGAGCAGTACTTC
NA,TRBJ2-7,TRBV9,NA,CASSVGIGSSYEQYF,TGTGCCAGCAGCGTAGGTATTGGCAGCTCCTACGAGCAGTACTTC
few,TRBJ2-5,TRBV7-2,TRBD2,CASSLVVSGGGRETQYF,TGTGCCAGCAGCTTAGTGGTTAGCGGGGGAGGTCGGGAGACCCAGTACTTC
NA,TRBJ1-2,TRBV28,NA,CASSYVQGGYTF,TGTGCCAGCAGTTATGTACAGGGTGGCTACACCTTC
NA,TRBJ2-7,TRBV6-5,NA,CASTLTRTPGYEQYF,TGTGCCAGCACCCTGACCCGAACTCCAGGCTACGAGCAGTACTTC
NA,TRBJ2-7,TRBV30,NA,CAWGQTEYEQYF,TGTGCTTGGGGGCAGACTGAGTACGAGCAGTACTTC
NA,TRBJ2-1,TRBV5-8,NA,CASTARNRRSNEQFF,TGTGCCAGCACCGCGCGGAACAGACGATCCAATGAGCAGTTCTTC
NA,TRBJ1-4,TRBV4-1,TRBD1,CASSPRHFLTGPSSTNEKLFF,TGCGCCAGCAGCCCTCGACACTTTTTGACAGGGCCTTCTTCAACTAATGAAAAACTGTTTTTT
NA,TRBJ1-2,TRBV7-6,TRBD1,CASSLEGPGGVTYGYTF,TGTGCCAGCAGCTTAGAAGGGCCAGGGGGTGTTACCTATGGCTACACCTTC
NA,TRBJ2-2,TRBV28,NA,CASKRGAPGELFF,TGTGCCAGCAAAAGGGGGGCTCCCGGGGAGCTGTTTTTT
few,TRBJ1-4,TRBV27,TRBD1,CASSSRSSTGTGGRKLFF,TGTGCCAGCAGCTCCCGATCCTCCACCGGGACAGGGGGACGAAAACTGTTTTTT
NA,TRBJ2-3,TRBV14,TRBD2,CASSRTSGAGGTQYF,TGTGCCAGCAGCCGGACTAGCGGGGCCGGGGGTACGCAGTATTTT
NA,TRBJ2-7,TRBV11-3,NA,CASSLDLLPAPRAQYF,TGTGCCAGCAGCTTAGATCTCCTTCCCGCGCCTAGGGCGCAGTACTTC